This TCR beta chain originates from a study of blood T cell repertoires in COVID-19. Whole-study context: Researchers got acute and convalescent COVID-19 samples from the United States, Italy and Spain. PBMCs, B-cell-depleted T cells, or T cells were the source of the cDNA or gDNA that made up the material.

The authors' processing: Estimation of nucleated cell counts relied on the amplification of reference gene primers. Generated by immunoSEQ multiplex PCR, the TCRdb table keeps only in-frame clones and is missing some. V and J calls and clone size are as listed in that table; D and trimming were resolved from the DNA. This sample has approximately 140,000 clones; about 80% occur once, and the top ten carry roughly 2.2%. CDR3 length: 16 residues. Germline CDR1 KGHDR, CDR2 SFDVKD. The V and J ends lost 5 bases and 4 bases, in that order; junction bases with no gene match: 10. Material for sequencing was peripheral blood. This receptor was identified in a man in his 70s with acute or convalescent COVID-19. V and J are TRBV24-1 and TRBJ2-7; 10 nucleotides match TRBD1. The CDR3 sequence is CATSGPTGTGVYEQYF. The DNA of the CDR3 is TGTGCCACCAGTGGCCCCACCGGGACAGGGGTTTACGAGCAGTACTTC.